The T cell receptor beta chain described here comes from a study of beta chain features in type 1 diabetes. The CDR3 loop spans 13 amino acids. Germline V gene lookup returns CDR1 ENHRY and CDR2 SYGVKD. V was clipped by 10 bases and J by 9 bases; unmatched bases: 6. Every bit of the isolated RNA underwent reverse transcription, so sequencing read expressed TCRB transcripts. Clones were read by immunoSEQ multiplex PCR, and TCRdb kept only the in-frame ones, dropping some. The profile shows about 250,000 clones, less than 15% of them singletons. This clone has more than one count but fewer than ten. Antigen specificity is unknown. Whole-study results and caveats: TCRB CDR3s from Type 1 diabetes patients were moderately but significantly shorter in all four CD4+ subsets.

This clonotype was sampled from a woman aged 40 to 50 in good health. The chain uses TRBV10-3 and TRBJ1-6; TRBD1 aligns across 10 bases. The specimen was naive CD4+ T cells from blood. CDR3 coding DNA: TGTGCCACCTGGACAGGGGGTTTTTCACCCCTCCACTTT. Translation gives CATWTGGFSPLHF.